A selection of T cell receptor beta chains follows, all from one sample in a study of cytomegalovirus exposure and HLA in healthy donors. This table comes from immunoSEQ multiplex PCR, and its TCRdb copy is limited to in-frame clones, with some not included. This sample has 65,000 to 75,000 clones, with roughly two thirds found just once. Sample: PBMCs. Source of these receptors: a woman in her twenties or thirties in good health and CMV-seronegative. CDR3s include the opening cysteine and the closing phenylalanine or tryptophan. D genes are given only for firm matches. Clone size appears in some rows only: once, few, many, or a class for an expanded clone.

V gene	clone size	D gene	J gene	CDR3 DNA	CDR3 protein
TRBV10-2	NA	NA	TRBJ1-2	TGCGCCAGCAGTGAGTCTACAGACTATGGCTACACCTTC	CASSESTDYGYTF
TRBV19	few	NA	TRBJ1-4	TGTGCCAGTAGTAACAGGCTCAGCAATGAAAAACTGTTTTTT	CASSNRLSNEKLFF
TRBV28	NA	TRBD1	TRBJ1-1	TGTGCCAGCAGTTTAAGACAGGGTTCGGCTGAAGCTTTCTTT	CASSLRQGSAEAFF
TRBV5-1	NA	TRBD1	TRBJ2-6	TGCGCCAGCAGCTTGGTGACAGGGGATTTGTCTGGGGCCAACGTCCTGACTTTC	CASSLVTGDLSGANVLTF
TRBV6-1	few	NA	TRBJ1-5	TGTGCCAGCAGACGGTCCAATAGCAATCAGCCCCAGCATTTT	CASRRSNSNQPQHF
TRBV27	NA	NA	TRBJ1-4	TGTGCCAGCAGGGGGTTGGGGCATCAAGGAGAAAAACTGTTTTTT	CASRGLGHQGEKLFF
TRBV11-1	NA	NA	TRBJ1-1	TGTGCCAGCAGCTTATTCGGGGACACTGAAGCTTTCTTT	CASSLFGDTEAFF
TRBV4-1	many	TRBD1	TRBJ2-7	TGCGCCAGCAGCCCCTGGCAGGGGGTGGGGGAGCAGTACTTC	CASSPWQGVGEQYF
TRBV7-8	few	NA	TRBJ2-7	TGTTCCAGCAGGCTGGGGCCGGCATACGAGCAGTACTTC	CSSRLGPAYEQYF
TRBV5-1	NA	NA	TRBJ2-2	TGCGCCAGCAGACTGGGACTGAACACCGGGGAGCTGTTTTTT	CASRLGLNTGELFF
TRBV7-7	NA	NA	TRBJ2-5	TGTGCTAGCAGCTTATCCGGGGAGACCCAGTACTTC	CASSLSGETQYF
TRBV6-6	NA	NA	TRBJ1-5	TGTGCCAGCAGTCAAGGGAGGAATCAGCCCCAGCATTTT	CASSQGRNQPQHF
TRBV6-5	NA	TRBD2	TRBJ2-5	TGTGCCAGCCTAAGTGGACTAGCGGGTCGGGAGACCCAGTACTTC	CASLSGLAGRETQYF
TRBV2	NA	TRBD2	TRBJ2-2	TGTGCCAGCGGCGACCCCGGGGGGGTCCGGGAGCTGTTTTTT	CASGDPGGVRELFF
TRBV6-4	few	NA	TRBJ2-5	TGTGCCACCTGGGCCCGGGGGAGATACCAAGAGACCCAGTACTTC	CATWARGRYQETQYF
TRBV6-5	NA	NA	TRBJ1-2	TGTGCCAGCAGTTCCCAAGGGGGTCGTGCTAACTATGGCTACACCTTC	CASSSQGGRANYGYTF
TRBV6-1	few	NA	TRBJ2-1	TGTGCCAGCAGTGGACACGGGAGCTCCTACAATGAGCAGTTCTTC	CASSGHGSSYNEQFF
TRBV19	NA	NA	TRBJ1-5	TGTGCCAGTATCCAAGCGGGGGGCGGTCAGCCCCAGCATTTT	CASIQAGGGQPQHF
TRBV6-1	once	NA	TRBJ2-1	TGTGCCAGTTCCCTTACTACCTTCAATGAGCAGTTCTTC	CASSLTTFNEQFF
TRBV7-9	NA	NA	TRBJ2-3	TGTGCCAGCAGCTTAAGCAGGGGTCCCACAGATACGCAGTATTTT	CASSLSRGPTDTQYF
TRBV7-6	NA	NA	TRBJ1-4	TGTGCCAGCAGCTTAGAGACCGGGGGAGAGAATGAAAAACTGTTTTTT	CASSLETGGENEKLFF
TRBV5-1	NA	NA	TRBJ2-5	TGCGCCAGCAGCAGGACTTGGGCGTTTGGGACCCAGTACTTC	CASSRTWAFGTQYF
TRBV7-6	NA	TRBD2	TRBJ2-5	TGTGCCACCAGAGGGGTAATCGGGGGGGCAAAGACCCAGTACTTC	CATRGVIGGAKTQYF